Each of the 31 T cell receptor beta chains below was sequenced from the same sample in a study of Ad26.COV2.S vaccination and SARS-CoV-2 variants. Treatment defined: around 19 received Ad26.COV2.S at low or high dose, single or two shots; 5 received placebo; per-sample allocation not given. It was on day 63 after the first vaccine or placebo injection that samples were taken. Profiling relied on immunoSEQ multiplex PCR, and the TCRdb table lists in-frame clones only, not all of them. The table shows about 410,000 clones, with 89% occurring only once. Sample: peripheral blood, taken in a trial of Ad26.COV2.S vaccine versus placebo. These receptors were taken from a person between 18 and 60 years old who received the Ad26.COV2.S COVID-19 vaccine or a placebo.

The chain is built from TRBV7-3 and TRBJ2-5; a weak D match, TRBD1 (5 bases). Trimming shortened V by 5 bases and J by 5 bases, and 12 bases separated the two germline ends. Germline assignment: CDR1 SGHTA and CDR2 FQGTGA. CDR3 length: 13 residues. This CDR3 is CASSPGQVETQYF. Written as DNA, the CDR3 is TGTGCCAGCAGCCCAGGGCAGGTGGAGACCCAGTACTTC.

The CDR3 region has the DNA TGTGCCACCAGCAGGTTCCCCGTTACTGAAGCTTTCTTT. Amino acids: CATSRFPVTEAFF. The V call is TRBV15, the J call TRBJ1-1; D ambiguous. This CDR3 spans 13 amino acids. Germline V gene data show CDR1 as LNHNV and CDR2 as YYDKDF (reference sequence). Trimming pared 3 bases from V and 5 bases from J, leaving 10 bases between.

This chain uses TRBV6-5 with TRBJ2-5; possibly TRBD2 for D (5 bases). The CDR3 is 13 residues long. Per germline, CDR1 MNHEY and CDR2 SVGAGI. Trimming shortened V by 4 bases and J by 5 bases, and 11 bases separated the two germline ends. The CDR3 sequence is CASSFGESETQYF. The CDR3 DNA reads as TGTGCCAGCAGTTTCGGGGAATCCGAGACCCAGTACTTC.

This chain joins TRBV28 and TRBJ1-2; D is uncertain. The V end was cut by 6 bases, the J end by 0 bases, with 11 bases between. In germline, CDR1 is MDHEN, CDR2 SYDVKM. This CDR3 is built from 14 residues. CDR3 in DNA: TGTGCCAGCAGGGCGGGCGGAACTAACTATGGCTACACCTTC. Amino acid sequence: CASRAGGTNYGYTF.

The chain uses TRBV28 and TRBJ2-5; D call uncertain. Germline CDR1 and CDR2: MDHEN and SYDVKM. The V end was cut by 2 bases, the J end by 2 bases, with 12 bases between. This CDR3 comprises 15 residues. CDR3 amino acids: CASSLRRVWQETQYF. CDR3 bases: TGTGCCAGCAGTTTAAGGCGAGTATGGCAAGAGACCCAGTACTTC.

Only a few counts were recorded for this clone. V gene TRBV24-1 combines with J gene TRBJ2-2; 10 bases are a match to TRBD1. There are 15 residues in the CDR3. Germline-derived CDR1 and CDR2 are KGHDR and SFDVKD. The trim removed 9 bases at V and 4 bases at J, leaving 7 bases unmatched. In DNA form, the CDR3 reads TGTGCCACCTCTGAGACAGGGGGCATCACCGGGGAGCTGTTTTTT. Translating it yields CATSETGGITGELFF.

This clone was observed a handful of times. DNA of the CDR3: TGCAGCGTTGCCCCTGGGACCGCTTACGAGCAGTACTTC. Protein: CSVAPGTAYEQYF. The gene calls are TRBV29-1 and TRBJ2-7; the D call may be TRBD1 or TRBD2 (5 bases each). The CDR3 contains 13 residues. Germline V gene lookup returns CDR1 SQVTM and CDR2 ANQGSEA. V was pared by 4 bases and J by 4 bases, with 14 bases between.

This clone was counted only a few times. J is TRBJ1-1 and V is TRBV11-2, with a possible D match to TRBD1 (6 bases). Trimming cost V 2 bases and J 9 bases, with 10 bases left between them. Germline assignment: CDR1 SGHAT and CDR2 FQNNGV. The CDR3 contains 12 residues. The CDR3 sequence is CASSLSGQKAFF. For the CDR3, the DNA is TGTGCCAGCAGCTTATCCGGACAGAAAGCTTTCTTT.

The chain couples TRBV2 to TRBJ2-1; 10 bases align to TRBD2. The V gene end was trimmed by 0 bases and the J gene end by 6 bases; junction bases not matched to a gene: 2. Germline lookup yields CDR1 SNHLY and CDR2 FYNNEI. The CDR3 has 15 amino acids. In nucleotides, the CDR3 is TGTGCCAGCAGTGAAGCTGGGACTAGCGCCAATGAGCAGTTCTTC. Its translation is CASSEAGTSANEQFF.

V gene TRBV6-5 combines with J gene TRBJ2-2; no clear D gene. Germline V gives CDR1 MNHEY, CDR2 SVGAGI. V gave up 6 bases and J gave up 6 bases, with 11 bases separating them. The CDR3 contains 13 residues. CDR3 sequence reads: CASRRVASGELFF. For the CDR3, the DNA is TGTGCCAGCAGACGCGTGGCCTCCGGGGAGCTGTTTTTT.

The chain is built from TRBV3-1 (or the pseudogene TRBV3-2) and TRBJ2-3, with TRBD2 matching over 11 bases. Per the germline V gene, CDR1 is LGHDT and CDR2 is YNNKEL (reference sequence). Unmatched junction bases numbered 10, after V lost 5 bases and J lost 3 bases. The CDR3 is 17 amino acids. The CDR3 region has the DNA TGTGCCAGCAGCTTAGCGGGAGGGCCAGGAGGAACAGATACGCAGTATTTT. Encoded protein: CASSLAGGPGGTDTQYF.

The gene calls are TRBV4-1 and TRBJ2-3; D is ambiguous. Germline V gene lookup returns CDR1 MGHRA and CDR2 YSYEKL. V lost 0 bases to trimming and J lost 3 bases, with 7 bases between them. This CDR3 region has 14 residues. CDR3 coding DNA: TGCGCCAGCAGCCAAGAGGTCTCGACAGATACGCAGTATTTT. Protein sequence: CASSQEVSTDTQYF.

The V call is TRBV27, the J call TRBJ2-3; TRBD2 agrees at 7 bases. The germline gives CDR1 MNHEY, CDR2 SMNVEV (reference sequence). The V and J ends lost 3 bases and 3 bases, in that order; junction bases with no gene match: 9. The CDR3 loop spans 16 amino acids. The CDR3 is CASSLLAGVSTDTQYF. In DNA, the CDR3 is TGTGCCAGCAGTTTGTTGGCGGGAGTATCAACAGATACGCAGTATTTT.

The chain couples TRBV7-9 to TRBJ2-3; D is undetermined. Deletions cut 2 bases from V and 0 bases from J, with 21 bases between. This CDR3 is built from 19 residues. Per the germline V gene, CDR1 is SEHNR and CDR2 is FQNEAQ (reference sequence). CDR3 coding DNA: TGTGCCAGCAGCTTAACCCGACGATCAAGCGCTCACAGCACAGATACGCAGTATTTT. Its translation: CASSLTRRSSAHSTDTQYF.

The table lists this clone with a count of one. The chain joins TRBV7-2 to TRBJ2-2, with 7 nucleotides matching TRBD2. V trimming: 5 bases; J trimming: 6 bases; junction bases outside the gene matches: 12. CDR1 and CDR2 (germline): SGHTA, FQGNSA. The CDR3 length is 16 residues. CDR3 DNA sequence: TGTGCCAGCAGCCCGGACGGGGCTAGCGGCCCCGGGGAGCTGTTTTTT. Translated, it gives CASSPDGASGPGELFF.

The chain is built from TRBV5-4 and TRBJ2-3, with a weak D call TRBD2 (6 bases). This CDR3 spans 16 amino acids. Germline V gives CDR1 SGHNT, CDR2 YYREEE (reference sequence). The V and J ends lost 3 bases and 4 bases respectively, with 18 bases between them. As DNA, the CDR3 is TGTGCCAGCAGCTGGACTATGGGAGCGGGCGCAGATACGCAGTATTTT. Amino acids: CASSWTMGAGADTQYF.

About this clone: This sample includes further DNA sequences coding for the same CDR3. The chain couples TRBV12-3 or TRBV12-4 to TRBJ2-1; D unresolved. The CDR3 is 11 residues long. With 2 bases removed from V and 7 bases from J, the gap between germline ends came to 3 bases. The DNA for the CDR3 is TGTGCCAGCAGTTTACTGAATGAGCAGTTCTTC. Encoded protein: CASSLLNEQFF.

This clone was picked up one time. The chain carries TRBV28 and TRBJ2-7; D call uncertain. This CDR3 contains 13 residues. CDR1 MDHEN and CDR2 SYDVKM come from the germline V gene. V shed 6 bases and J shed 0 bases, with 9 bases lying between them. The CDR3 loop reads CASSLQNSYEQYF. DNA for the CDR3: TGTGCCAGCAGCCTCCAGAACTCCTACGAGCAGTACTTC.

The CDR3 here is CASSSRGDEQFF. CDR3 DNA: TGCGCCAGCAGCTCCAGGGGGGATGAGCAGTTCTTC. V is TRBV5-1 and J is TRBJ2-1; D is perhaps TRBD1 (7 bases). The germline gives CDR1 SGHRS, CDR2 YFSETQ. The CDR3 is 12 residues long. Trimming cost V 3 bases and J 8 bases, with 9 bases left between them.

The gene calls are TRBV7-8 and TRBJ2-5; D unclear. Trimming shortened V by 3 bases and J by 1 base, and 12 bases separated the two germline ends. Per the germline V gene, CDR1 is SGHVS and CDR2 is FQNEAQ. The CDR3 is made up of 15 amino acids. The CDR3 coding sequence is TGTGCCAGCAGCTTCACCGTGGGCGGCCAAGAGACCCAGTACTTC. Protein product: CASSFTVGGQETQYF.

This chain joins TRBV12-3 or TRBV12-4 and TRBJ2-1, with D tentatively TRBD2 (6 bases). The V and J ends lost 2 bases and 16 bases respectively, with 12 bases between them. This CDR3 region has 11 residues. CDR3 sequence (DNA): TGTGCCAGCAGTTTAATGGGAGGCCGATTCTTC. The encoded protein is CASSLMGGRFF.

The chain has TRBV6-2 or TRBV6-3 and TRBJ2-7; D might be TRBD1 or TRBD2, each matching 6 bases. The CDR3 has 15 amino acids. V was trimmed by 5 bases and J by 2 bases, leaving 16 bases between them. In germline, CDR1 is MNHEY, CDR2 SVGEGT. The CDR3 DNA reads TGTGCCAGCAGTGGGGGGCGCTTGGGAACCTACGAGCAGTACTTC. This sequence encodes CASSGGRLGTYEQYF.

The chain has TRBV6-6 and TRBJ2-4, with D maybe TRBD1 (6 bases). Trimming left V 2 bases short and J 7 bases short, with 15 bases between. Germline loops: CDR1 MNHNY, CDR2 SVGAGI (reference sequence). This CDR3 region has 15 residues. In nucleotides, the CDR3 is TGTGCCAGCAGTTACCTTCCAGGGGTTGGGAACATTCAGTACTTC. This sequence encodes CASSYLPGVGNIQYF.

V usage is TRBV6-6 and J usage is TRBJ2-3; D might be TRBD1 or TRBD2, each matching 6 bases. The CDR3 has 14 residues. V was pared by 4 bases and J by 4 bases, with 12 bases between. Germline V gene sequence: CDR1 MNHNY, CDR2 SVGAGI (reference sequence). As DNA, the CDR3 is TGTGCCAGCAGTTGGGGGCGCGGGGCAGATACGCAGTATTTT. This sequence encodes CASSWGRGADTQYF.

Regarding this clone: Sequence at one end of the junction differs from germline and may be a read error. V is TRBV7-7 and J is TRBJ2-1; TRBD2 matches 8 bases. From germline, CDR1 is SSHAT and CDR2 FNYEAQ (reference sequence). The CDR3 runs to 15 residues. CDR3 amino acids: CASSHSGNSYNEQFF. Here the CDR3 DNA reads TGTGCTAGCAGCCATAGCGGGAACTCCTACAATGAGCAGTTCTTC.

The CDR3: CASTVSPPQEQYF. As DNA, the CDR3 is TGTGCCAGCACCGTTTCTCCCCCCCAGGAGCAGTACTTC. The chain is built from TRBV6-5 and TRBJ2-7, with no clear D. V lost 7 bases and J 7 bases, leaving 17 bases between the germline ends. The V gene's germline CDR1 is MNHEY and CDR2 SVGAGI. CDR3 length: 13 residues.

The chain uses TRBV5-4 and TRBJ2-3; TRBD2 agrees at 8 bases. Trimming at V came to 1 base and at J to 1 base, leaving 14 bases not matched to a gene. Germline assignment: CDR1 SGHNT and CDR2 YYREEE (reference sequence). The CDR3 consists of 19 residues. The CDR3 spells CASSLSGSGSFLGTDTQYF. The CDR3 bases are TGTGCCAGCAGCTTGAGTGGCAGCGGGAGTTTTTTGGGCACAGATACGCAGTATTTT.

This clone occurred a few times. The V call is TRBV3-1 (or the pseudogene TRBV3-2), the J call TRBJ1-1; D call uncertain. The CDR3 has 15 residues. Deletions cut 4 bases from V and 1 base from J, with 13 bases between. CDR1 is LGHDT, CDR2 YNNKEL, per germline (reference sequence). In DNA, the CDR3 is TGTGCCAGCAGCCCGGGGTTAATTAGGAACACTGAAGCTTTCTTT. It yields the protein CASSPGLIRNTEAFF.

The chain couples TRBV28 to TRBJ2-7; 7 bases match TRBD1. V gave up 6 bases and J gave up 4 bases; unmatched junction bases: 3. This CDR3 is built from 12 residues. Germline values: CDR1 MDHEN, CDR2 SYDVKM. The CDR3 nucleotides are TGTGCCAGCAGCACAGGGGTTTACGAGCAGTACTTC. This encodes CASSTGVYEQYF.

CDR3 bases: TGTGCCAGCAGTTTAGTCGAGACAGGCCTTAGCTCCTATAATTCACCCCTCCACTTT. This gives the protein CASSLVETGLSSYNSPLHF. The chain uses TRBV28 and TRBJ1-6; the D gene is possibly TRBD1 (6 bases). The germline V and J ends were trimmed by 2 bases and 0 bases, with 17 bases remaining between them. The CDR3 length is 19 residues. Germline CDR1 reads MDHEN; CDR2 reads SYDVKM.

The J gene is TRBJ2-1, the V gene TRBV11-3; D gene ambiguous. Germline values: CDR1 SGHNT, CDR2 YENEEA. The V gene lost 3 bases and the J gene lost 10 bases, with 13 bases spanning the gap. The CDR3 is 13 amino acids. CDR3 amino acids: CASSLGPRGEQFF. The CDR3 nucleotides read TGTGCCAGCAGCTTGGGCCCGAGAGGCGAGCAGTTCTTC.